Listed here are 28 T cell receptor beta chains from one sample, sequenced in a study of T cells after yellow fever vaccination. TCRdb itself ran the 5' RACE reads through MiXCR, one entry per CDR3 protein. The sample records about 63,000 distinct CDR3 sequences, less than 8.5% being singletons. Sequenced here: CD8+ T cells sorted from PBMCs, sampled 15 days after the yellow fever booster vaccination. The receptors were sampled from a man in his thirties or forties who received the YFV17D yellow fever vaccine.

This clonotype has at least ten counts. V is TRBV11-2 and J is TRBJ2-3; weak D call: TRBD2 (5 bases). CDR3 length: 15 residues. V gave up 1 base and J gave up 0 bases, with 8 bases separating them. Germline V gene data show CDR1 as SGHAT and CDR2 as FQNNGV. The CDR3 nucleotides are TGTGCCAGCAGCTTAGGAGCGGACAGCACAGATACGCAGTATTTT. Translation gives CASSLGADSTDTQYF.

The table lists this clonotype with many counts. The CDR3, as DNA: TGTGCCAGCAGCCAAGGTCATGGGACAGCCTACGAGCAGTACTTC. This codes for CASSQGHGTAYEQYF. The chain joins TRBV14 to TRBJ2-7, with 7 bases identical to TRBD1. The CDR3 is made up of 15 amino acids. Trimming cost V 1 base and J 2 bases; bases outside gene matches: 5. Per germline, CDR1 SGHDN and CDR2 FVKESK.

This clonotype was picked up a small number of times. The gene calls are TRBV29-1 and TRBJ2-1; 11 bases are a match to TRBD1. J lost 8 bases, V lost 4 bases, and 4 bases had no gene match. The CDR3 sequence is 13 residues long. CDR1 and CDR2 from the germline V gene are SQVTM and ANQGSEA. The CDR3 loop is CSVADRGQDEQFF. The DNA of the CDR3 is TGCAGCGTTGCGGACAGGGGGCAAGATGAGCAGTTCTTC.

This clonotype turned up a few times. The chain employs TRBV7-6 and TRBJ2-5, with D uncertain. The CDR3 covers 14 residues. Trimming removed 1 base at V and 2 bases at J, with 8 bases between. Per germline, CDR1 SGHVS and CDR2 FNYEAQ. Written as DNA, the CDR3 is TGTGCCAGCAGCTTAGTTGGGGAACAAGAGACCCAGTACTTC. Its translation is CASSLVGEQETQYF.

The table lists this clonotype with many counts. The V and J genes are TRBV5-6 and TRBJ2-3; D is ambiguous. V lost 0 bases to trimming and J lost 5 bases, with 16 bases between them. Per germline, CDR1 SGHDT and CDR2 YYEEEE. The CDR3 is made up of 16 amino acids. The CDR3 protein is CASSLVFGDFVDTQYF. The CDR3 DNA reads as TGTGCCAGCAGCTTGGTATTTGGGGATTTTGTAGATACGCAGTATTTT.

This clonotype was counted at least ten times. CDR3 nucleotide sequence: TGTGCCAGCAGCTTAGGGGGTTATGAGCAGTTCTTC. Its translation: CASSLGGYEQFF. V gene TRBV7-9 combines with J gene TRBJ2-1; no firm D call. The CDR3 contains 12 residues. Germline V lookup: CDR1 SEHNR, CDR2 FQNEAQ (reference sequence). V gave up 1 base and J gave up 8 bases, with 6 bases separating them. Complete variable domain (other parts from reference TRBV7-9 and TRBJ2-1): DTGVSQNPRHKITKRGQNVTFRCDPISEHNRLYWYRQTLGQGPEFLTYFQNEAQLEKSRLLSDRFSAERPKGSFSTLEIQRTEQGDSAMYLCASSLGGYEQFFGPGTRLTVL.

This clonotype was seen many times. The chain is built from TRBV7-8 and TRBJ2-7, with TRBD1 as a possible D gene (6 bases). Germline V lookup: CDR1 SGHVS, CDR2 FQNEAQ. V was trimmed by 4 bases and J by 2 bases, leaving 9 bases between them. The CDR3 contains 13 residues. Here the CDR3 reads CASSSGQPYEQYF. In DNA, the CDR3 is TGTGCCAGCAGCTCAGGACAGCCCTACGAGCAGTACTTC.

This clonotype was seen repeatedly, ten times or more. The V call is TRBV12-3 or TRBV12-4, the J call TRBJ2-7; tentative D call: TRBD2 (5 bases). This CDR3 spans 15 amino acids. Trimming stripped 5 bases from V and 0 bases from J, with 14 bases between. CDR3 DNA: TGTGCCAGCAGTCTAACACCTGCGGGCTCCTACGAGCAGTACTTC. It encodes CASSLTPAGSYEQYF.

This clonotype was recorded at least ten times. The J gene is TRBJ2-7, the V gene TRBV12-3 or TRBV12-4, with TRBD1 identical over 7 bases. CDR3 length: 15 residues. J gave up 0 bases and V 2 bases, and 4 bases lay outside the gene matches. CDR3 sequence: CASSLNRGYSYEQYF. The DNA of the CDR3 is TGTGCCAGCAGTTTAAACAGGGGTTACTCCTACGAGCAGTACTTC.

This clonotype was found many times. This sequence joins TRBV19 and TRBJ2-6; D gene ambiguous. CDR1 LNHDA and CDR2 SQIVND come from the germline V gene (reference sequence). The germline V and J ends were trimmed by 0 bases and 3 bases, with 6 bases remaining between them. CDR3 length: 15 residues. The CDR3 sequence is CASSIDRYGANVLTF. As DNA, the CDR3 is TGTGCCAGTAGTATAGACCGGTATGGGGCCAACGTCCTGACTTTC.

This clonotype was observed a few times. V and J are TRBV5-1 and TRBJ2-1, with no clear D. The CDR3 runs 15 residues. The V end lost 1 base, the J end lost 0 bases, and 8 bases lay between the germline ends. Germline V lookup: CDR1 SGHRS, CDR2 YFSETQ. CDR3 loop: CASSLIKSSYNEQFF. Written as DNA, the CDR3 is TGCGCCAGCAGCTTGATAAAGAGCTCCTACAATGAGCAGTTCTTC.

This clonotype was seen only a few times. The chain is built from TRBV10-3 and TRBJ2-5; D is perhaps TRBD2 (5 bases). Germline V lookup: CDR1 ENHRY, CDR2 SYGVKD. Trimming stripped 3 bases from V and 7 bases from J, with 9 bases between. The CDR3 has 12 residues. The CDR3 sequence: CAISDPEGTQYF. In DNA, the CDR3 is TGTGCCATCAGTGATCCCGAGGGGACCCAGTACTTC.

This clonotype has at least ten counts. The chain carries TRBV6-4 and TRBJ2-2; D gene ambiguous. CDR1 and CDR2 (germline): MRHNA, SNTAGT. The CDR3 sequence is 15 residues long. V lost 0 bases, J lost 2 bases, and 7 bases lay in between. CDR3 protein: CASSDSAGNTGELFF. CDR3 nucleotide sequence: TGTGCCAGCAGTGACTCAGCTGGAAACACCGGGGAGCTGTTTTTT.

This clonotype occurred many times. This chain uses TRBV29-1 with TRBJ2-7; D not resolved. Germline assignment: CDR1 SQVTM and CDR2 ANQGSEA. The CDR3 loop spans 14 amino acids. Trimming took 2 bases from V and 7 from J, leaving 18 bases between them. CDR3 nucleotides: TGCAGCGTTGAATACCCTTTGGGGTTGCGGGAGCAGTACTTC. Amino acid sequence: CSVEYPLGLREQYF.

This clonotype was counted at least ten times. The rearrangement uses TRBV6-5 and TRBJ2-1; no reliable D call. The CDR3 is 13 amino acids. V dropped 2 bases and J dropped 9 bases, with 11 bases sitting between them. Germline V CDR1 and CDR2: MNHEY, SVGAGI. The CDR3 sequence: CASSYTESVEQFF. CDR3 sequence (DNA): TGTGCCAGCAGTTACACAGAGAGCGTTGAGCAGTTCTTC.

The gene calls are TRBV28 and TRBJ2-1; TRBD2 matches at 10 bases. CDR3 length: 17 amino acids. J was trimmed by 8 bases and V by 7 bases; bases with no gene match: 17. From germline, CDR1 is MDHEN and CDR2 SYDVKM. CDR3 DNA sequence: TGTGCCAGCACCGCGCCTCTAGCGGGAGTAGTAGGCTATGAGCAGTTCTTC. Its protein is CASTAPLAGVVGYEQFF.

The J gene is TRBJ2-2, the V gene TRBV25-1; 11 positions match TRBD2. The CDR3 length is 16 residues. V was clipped by 4 bases and J by 2 bases; unmatched bases: 3. Germline CDR1 and CDR2: MGHDK and SYGVNS. The CDR3 sequence: CASSGGLAANTGELFF. DNA for the CDR3: TGTGCCAGCAGTGGGGGACTAGCGGCAAACACCGGGGAGCTGTTTTTT.

In this sample, this clonotype turned up many times. This chain connects TRBV24-1 to TRBJ2-1, with D unresolved. V gave up 0 bases and J gave up 6 bases, with 5 bases separating them. Germline V lookup: CDR1 KGHDR, CDR2 SFDVKD. This CDR3 has 13 residues. The CDR3 loop is CATSDLITNEQFF. As DNA, the CDR3 is TGTGCCACCAGTGATTTGATTACCAATGAGCAGTTCTTC.

The chain employs TRBV7-9 and TRBJ2-1, with unresolved D. Germline loops: CDR1 SEHNR, CDR2 FQNEAQ (reference sequence). The CDR3 is made up of 12 amino acids. V lost 11 bases and J 10 bases, leaving 18 bases between the germline ends. This chain's CDR3 is CAGMVGPREQFF. The CDR3 coding sequence is TGTGCCGGGATGGTAGGCCCTAGGGAGCAGTTCTTC. Full variable domain (remainder filled in from reference TRBV7-9 and TRBJ2-1): DTGVSQNPRHKITKRGQNVTFRCDPISEHNRLYWYRQTLGQGPEFLTYFQNEAQLEKSRLLSDRFSAERPKGSFSTLEIQRTEQGDSAMYLCAGMVGPREQFFGPGTRLTVL.

This clonotype occurred many times. The V call is TRBV25-1, the J call TRBJ2-5; D possibly corresponds to TRBD1 (5 bases). Germline loops: CDR1 MGHDK, CDR2 SYGVNS. The CDR3 is made up of 13 amino acids. Trimming took 4 bases from V and 5 from J, leaving 11 bases between them. The CDR3 DNA reads as TGTGCCAGCAGTGCCACAGGTTGGGAGACCCAGTACTTC. It yields the protein CASSATGWETQYF. Full variable domain (remainder filled in from reference TRBV25-1 and TRBJ2-5): EADIYQTPRYLVIGTGKKITLECSQTMGHDKMYWYQQDPGMELHLIHYSYGVNSTEKGDLSSESTVSRIRTEHFPLTLESARPSHTSQYLCASSATGWETQYFGPGTRLLVL.

This clonotype occurred many times. The chain uses TRBV3-1 and TRBJ2-7, with 12 bases fitting TRBD2. This CDR3 is built from 17 residues. The junction had 5 bases not matched to a gene; V was cut back by 0 bases and J by 2 bases. Germline lookup yields CDR1 LGHDT and CDR2 YNNKEL (reference sequence). In DNA form, the CDR3 reads TGTGCCAGCAGCCAAGATCCAGGACTAGCGGGGACCTACGAGCAGTACTTC. Protein product: CASSQDPGLAGTYEQYF.

This clonotype came up many times. The chain is built from TRBV4-2 and TRBJ2-1, with no clear D. Trimming stripped 4 bases from V and 3 bases from J, with 10 bases between. The CDR3 extends over 14 amino acids. CDR1 LGHNA and CDR2 YNFKEQ come from the germline V gene. The CDR3: CASSLPWGYNEQFF. The CDR3 bases are TGTGCCAGCAGCCTGCCCTGGGGCTACAATGAGCAGTTCTTC.

A word on this clonotype: A single base separates this from a much larger clone, so it may be a read error. This chain links TRBV29-1 with TRBJ2-1, with a possible D match to TRBD2 (6 bases). Per germline, CDR1 SQVTM and CDR2 ANQGSEA. This CDR3 comprises 16 residues. CDR3 in amino acids: CIVEDPVLGSINEQFF. In DNA, the CDR3 is TGCATCGTTGAAGATCCGGTCCTCGGGAGCATCAATGAGCAGTTCTTC.

There are many counts of this clonotype. The V call is TRBV20-1, the J call TRBJ2-1, with D unclear. The germline V and J ends were trimmed by 5 bases and 10 bases, with 12 bases remaining between them. This CDR3 spans 11 amino acids. Germline V gene sequence: CDR1 DFQATT, CDR2 SNEGSKA (reference sequence). CDR3 sequence (DNA): TGCAGTGCTCCTCGGGCCCCAGAGCAGTTCTTC. It encodes CSAPRAPEQFF.

This clonotype appeared many times. The chain recombines TRBV28 with TRBJ2-1, with D unclear. This CDR3 spans 15 amino acids. V shed 3 bases and J shed 3 bases, with 12 bases lying between them. Germline values: CDR1 MDHEN, CDR2 SYDVKM. The CDR3 here is CASSFTGSVYNEQFF. CDR3 nucleotide sequence: TGTGCCAGCAGTTTCACTGGGTCAGTCTACAATGAGCAGTTCTTC.

Ten or more counts support this clonotype. The rearrangement links TRBV9 to TRBJ2-1, with 12 nucleotides matching TRBD2. The J segment lost 12 bases and the V segment lost 3 bases, leaving 4 bases of the junction unmatched. The V gene's germline CDR1 is SGDLS and CDR2 YYNGEE. There are 13 residues in the CDR3. The chain's CDR3 is CASSASGRAGQFF. The CDR3 DNA is TGTGCCAGCAGCGCTAGCGGGAGGGCCGGGCAGTTCTTC.

This clonotype was counted many times. The chain is built from TRBV9 and TRBJ2-2; D is uncertain. CDR3 length: 13 amino acids. Deletions cut 0 bases from V and 6 bases from J, with 6 bases between. Per germline, CDR1 SGDLS and CDR2 YYNGEE. The CDR3 sequence is CASSVASAGELFF. In DNA form, the CDR3 reads TGTGCCAGCAGCGTAGCGTCGGCCGGGGAGCTGTTTTTT.

A single count supports this clonotype. A read error may explain this, as a much larger clone is one base away. The chain is built from TRBV6-1 and TRBJ2-7; D might be TRBD2 (6 bases). The CDR3 loop spans 14 amino acids. The germline V gene encodes CDR1 MNHNS and CDR2 SASEGT. The CDR3 bases are TGTGCCAGCAGTACCGGGGACTTCTCCAACGAGCAGTACTTC. Translation: CASSTGDFSNEQYF.